A selection of T cell receptor beta chains follows, all from one sample in a study of cytomegalovirus exposure and HLA in healthy donors. Here immunoSEQ multiplex PCR was the method, and the copy in TCRdb shows in-frame clones only, minus some. This table has a few hundred thousand clones, about 66% appearing once. Sequenced input: PBMCs. The receptors originated from a female donor in good health and CMV-seronegative. The CDR3 runs from the conserved cysteine through the conserved F or W. D genes are given only for firm matches. Size tells how often a clone was seen (once, few, many) or the class of an expanded clone, and some rows leave it out.

CDR3 DNA: TGTGCCAGCACTGGATCCGGAGTACACCAAGAGACCCAGTACTTC
CDR3 protein: CASTGSGVHQETQYF
clone size: -
V gene: TRBV2
CDR3 length: 15
J gene: TRBJ2-5
D gene: -

CDR3 DNA: TGTGCCAGCTCACCACCAAGTCTACAGGGAGCAAACACCATATATTTT
CDR3 protein: CASSPPSLQGANTIYF
clone size: few
V gene: TRBV18
CDR3 length: 16
J gene: TRBJ1-3
D gene: -

CDR3 DNA: TGTGCCACCAGAGGGCGCCAGGGAAAATCCGAGCAGTACTTC
CDR3 protein: CATRGRQGKSEQYF
clone size: few
V gene: TRBV21-1
CDR3 length: 14
J gene: TRBJ2-7
D gene: -

CDR3 DNA: TGTGCCAGTTCCGGACAGGTTTGGGAAAAACTGTTTTTT
CDR3 protein: CASSGQVWEKLFF
clone size: few
V gene: TRBV19
CDR3 length: 13
J gene: TRBJ1-4
D gene: TRBD1

CDR3 DNA: TGTGCCAGCAGCCCCATCGGGGGAAATAGGCGCTACGAGCAGTACTTC
CDR3 protein: CASSPIGGNRRYEQYF
clone size: -
V gene: TRBV7-8
CDR3 length: 16
J gene: TRBJ2-7
D gene: -

CDR3 DNA: TGTGCCAGTATACAGGGGACACAAGAGACCCAGTACTTC
CDR3 protein: CASIQGTQETQYF
clone size: -
V gene: TRBV2
CDR3 length: 13
J gene: TRBJ2-5
D gene: TRBD1

CDR3 DNA: TGTGCCAGCAGTTACGGGGGGGGCGCGCCCTACGAGCAGTACTTC
CDR3 protein: CASSYGGGAPYEQYF
clone size: -
V gene: TRBV6-6
CDR3 length: 15
J gene: TRBJ2-7
D gene: -

CDR3 DNA: TGTGCCAGCAGCGGCATGTTGGGGGGGCGCGGGGGCACTGAAGCTTTCTTT
CDR3 protein: CASSGMLGGRGGTEAFF
clone size: few
V gene: TRBV7-8
CDR3 length: 17
J gene: TRBJ1-1
D gene: -

CDR3 DNA: TGCGCCAGCAGCTTAGGGACTACGGCAGATACGCAGTATTTT
CDR3 protein: CASSLGTTADTQYF
clone size: few
V gene: TRBV5-1
CDR3 length: 14
J gene: TRBJ2-3
D gene: TRBD2

CDR3 DNA: TGCGCCAGCAGCTTTGAGCGGGCCCTCACCGGGGAGCTGTTTTTT
CDR3 protein: CASSFERALTGELFF
clone size: -
V gene: TRBV5-1
CDR3 length: 15
J gene: TRBJ2-2
D gene: -

CDR3 DNA: TGTGCCTGGAGCAGGGACAGTAACACTGAAGCTTTCTTT
CDR3 protein: CAWSRDSNTEAFF
clone size: -
V gene: TRBV30
CDR3 length: 13
J gene: TRBJ1-1
D gene: TRBD1

CDR3 DNA: TGTGCCAGCAGCTTGGATAGGGGGATGAGGACCGGGGAGCTGTTTTTT
CDR3 protein: CASSLDRGMRTGELFF
clone size: -
V gene: TRBV5-4
CDR3 length: 16
J gene: TRBJ2-2
D gene: -

CDR3 DNA: TGTGCCAGCAGGGTCTCGGGTGGGGGGGCGTTGACGGATACGCAGTATTTT
CDR3 protein: CASRVSGGGALTDTQYF
clone size: -
V gene: TRBV27
CDR3 length: 17
J gene: TRBJ2-3
D gene: -

CDR3 DNA: TGTGCCAGCAGTGCGCCGGGGGGGGCTCGGGAAAAACTGTTTTTT
CDR3 protein: CASSAPGGAREKLFF
clone size: -
V gene: TRBV25-1
CDR3 length: 15
J gene: TRBJ1-4
D gene: -

CDR3 DNA: TGTGCCAGCAGTCCCAAACCAGGGGCAAATTACGAGCAGTACTTC
CDR3 protein: CASSPKPGANYEQYF
clone size: -
V gene: TRBV27
CDR3 length: 15
J gene: TRBJ2-7
D gene: -

CDR3 DNA: TGTGCCAGTAGTGGCGATTCCAGGACCGGGGAGCTGTTTTTT
CDR3 protein: CASSGDSRTGELFF
clone size: -
V gene: TRBV19
CDR3 length: 14
J gene: TRBJ2-2
D gene: -

CDR3 DNA: TGTGCCAGCAGCCCCCGGGAGGGCGGGGGTTCCCCCTATGACGACACCGGGGAGCTGTTTTTT
CDR3 protein: CASSPREGGGSPYDDTGELFF
clone size: few
V gene: TRBV9
CDR3 length: 21
J gene: TRBJ2-2
D gene: TRBD2

CDR3 DNA: TGCGCCAGCAGTGAGGACAGGGTTGCGACCCAGTACTTC
CDR3 protein: CASSEDRVATQYF
clone size: -
V gene: TRBV10-2
CDR3 length: 13
J gene: TRBJ2-5
D gene: TRBD1

CDR3 DNA: TGTGCCAGCAGCTCATCGCCGGGACTAGATTACAATGAGCAGTTCTTC
CDR3 protein: CASSSSPGLDYNEQFF
clone size: -
V gene: TRBV5-5
CDR3 length: 16
J gene: TRBJ2-1
D gene: TRBD2

CDR3 DNA: TGTGCCATCCGACTAGCGGATTCCTACAATGAGCAGTTCTTC
CDR3 protein: CAIRLADSYNEQFF
clone size: -
V gene: TRBV10-3
CDR3 length: 14
J gene: TRBJ2-1
D gene: TRBD2

CDR3 DNA: TGTGCCAGCTCGGAGGACAGGCAATATGGCTACACCTTC
CDR3 protein: CASSEDRQYGYTF
clone size: -
V gene: TRBV18
CDR3 length: 13
J gene: TRBJ1-2
D gene: TRBD1

CDR3 DNA: TGTGCCAGCAGTTCCCCGGGACAAACATCGAACACCGGGGAGCTGTTTTTT
CDR3 protein: CASSSPGQTSNTGELFF
clone size: -
V gene: TRBV28
CDR3 length: 17
J gene: TRBJ2-2
D gene: -

CDR3 DNA: TGTGCCAGCAGCGGGGGCCTGCGAGTAGTGGGGGACCAAGAGACCCAGTACTTC
CDR3 protein: CASSGGLRVVGDQETQYF
clone size: few
V gene: TRBV5-6
CDR3 length: 18
J gene: TRBJ2-5
D gene: -

CDR3 DNA: TGCGCCAGCAGCTTGACTAGCGGGAGTTCGTTTGAGCAGTTCTTC
CDR3 protein: CASSLTSGSSFEQFF
clone size: -
V gene: TRBV5-1
CDR3 length: 15
J gene: TRBJ2-1
D gene: TRBD2

CDR3 DNA: TGTGCCAGCAGCTTCCGGACAGGAATCGGAAACACCATATATTTT
CDR3 protein: CASSFRTGIGNTIYF
clone size: once
V gene: TRBV5-8
CDR3 length: 15
J gene: TRBJ1-3
D gene: TRBD1

CDR3 DNA: TGTGCCAGCAGCTTAGACCGGACAGGTGAAGCTTTCTTT
CDR3 protein: CASSLDRTGEAFF
clone size: -
V gene: TRBV7-8
CDR3 length: 13
J gene: TRBJ1-1
D gene: TRBD1

CDR3 DNA: TGTGCCATCAGTGACCCCAGGAGGACGAGTTACTACGAGCAGTACTTC
CDR3 protein: CAISDPRRTSYYEQYF
clone size: -
V gene: TRBV10-3
CDR3 length: 16
J gene: TRBJ2-7
D gene: -

CDR3 DNA: TGTGCCAGCAGCTTCCCCACCCGGGAGATAGAATTCTTC
CDR3 protein: CASSFPTREIEFF
clone size: once
V gene: TRBV7-8
CDR3 length: 13
J gene: TRBJ2-1
D gene: -

CDR3 DNA: TGTGCCAGTTCGATACTCAGGGGCTCCGAGCAGTACTTC
CDR3 protein: CASSILRGSEQYF
clone size: -
V gene: TRBV19
CDR3 length: 13
J gene: TRBJ2-7
D gene: -